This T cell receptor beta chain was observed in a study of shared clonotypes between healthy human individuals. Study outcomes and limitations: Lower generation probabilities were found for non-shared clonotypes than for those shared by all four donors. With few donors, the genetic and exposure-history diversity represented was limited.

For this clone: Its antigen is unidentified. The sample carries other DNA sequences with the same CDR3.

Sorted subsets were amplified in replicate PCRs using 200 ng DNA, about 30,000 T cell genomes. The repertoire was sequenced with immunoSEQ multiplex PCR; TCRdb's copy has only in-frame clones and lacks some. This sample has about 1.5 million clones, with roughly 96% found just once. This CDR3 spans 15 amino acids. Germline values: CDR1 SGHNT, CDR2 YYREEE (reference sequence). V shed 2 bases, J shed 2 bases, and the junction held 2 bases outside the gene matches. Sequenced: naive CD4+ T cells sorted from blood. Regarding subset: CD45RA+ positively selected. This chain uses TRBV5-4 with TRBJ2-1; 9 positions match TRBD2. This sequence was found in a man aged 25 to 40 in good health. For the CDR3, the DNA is TGTGCCAGCAGCTTAGCGGGAGGCGCCTACAATGAGCAGTTCTTC. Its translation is CASSLAGGAYNEQFF.